This T cell receptor beta chain was documented in a study of beta chain features in type 1 diabetes. In the study overall: When patients were set against healthy donors, age, gender and cell yields were similar.

This clone was counted between two and nine times. Its cognate antigen is unknown. The investigators reverse transcribed all of the isolated RNA, so they sequenced expressed TCRB transcripts. Sequenced by immunoSEQ multiplex PCR; TCRdb stores in-frame clones only, minus some. The sample holds under 400,000 clones, about 14% seen once. Study-wide points: For patients and controls alike, PCR might favor shorter templates to the same degree. Type 1 diabetes patients had moderately but significantly shorter TCRB CDR3s in all four CD4+ subsets. Naive, central memory and Treg TCRB repertoires seemed to resemble each other more closely in patients than they did in healthy donors.

Germline loops: CDR1 ENHRY, CDR2 SYGVKD. This CDR3 region has 16 residues. Trimming cost V 2 bases and J 1 base, with 9 bases left between them. This chain joins TRBV10-3 and TRBJ1-6, with D tentatively TRBD1 (6 bases). What was sequenced was central memory CD4+ T cells from blood. The sequence was collected from a man between 25 and 39 years old in good health. This CDR3 reads CAISEGRGSYNSPLHF. Here the CDR3 DNA reads TGTGCCATCAGTGAGGGCAGGGGATCCTATAATTCACCCCTCCACTTT.